The rows below give T cell receptor beta chains drawn from one sample of a study of cytomegalovirus exposure and HLA in healthy donors. Repertoires were generated with immunoSEQ multiplex PCR, while TCRdb's copy carries only in-frame clones and drops some. The data show around 300,000 clones, nearly 90% seen once. Sequencing input: PBMCs. These receptor sequences come from a man in his thirties or forties in good health and CMV-seronegative. Each CDR3 is given without its conserved first and last residue. Fields, in order: V gene, clone size, J gene, CDR3 protein. Not all rows give a size; the values are once, few, many and, for expanded clones, a class.

TRBV2	NA	TRBJ2-1	ASPLRSGGYNEQF
TRBV5-1	NA	TRBJ1-1	ASSPKTGGQVMNTEAF
TRBV4-1	NA	TRBJ2-5	ASSLGQGEETQY
TRBV11-2	NA	TRBJ2-7	ASSLTGDLWEQY
TRBV15	NA	TRBJ2-7	ATSRPTLSDTYEQY
TRBV2	NA	TRBJ2-5	ASNQGSNQETQY
TRBV7-9	NA	TRBJ2-3	ASSLGPLQRGLSDTQY
TRBV15	NA	TRBJ2-1	ATSRGQGVGNEQF
TRBV11-2	NA	TRBJ2-5	ASSSGRGGGQETQY
TRBV2	once	TRBJ2-5	ASSEERGGIETQY
TRBV6-6	NA	TRBJ2-7	ASRGGGYEQY
TRBV19	few	TRBJ1-2	ASSNTPRDRDGYT
TRBV5-5	NA	TRBJ1-5	ASSLQVGLSNQPQH
TRBV7-4	NA	TRBJ2-1	ASSFRPDRVKSYNEQF
TRBV5-6	NA	TRBJ1-5	ASSLGQGSNQPQH
TRBV21-1	NA	TRBJ2-3	ASSKDPRSTDTQY
TRBV11-2	NA	TRBJ1-2	ASSSIYRGGYGYT
TRBV6-5	NA	TRBJ2-1	ASSWTSYNEQF
TRBV10-1	few	TRBJ2-7	ASRTMTSSAYEQY
TRBV7-2	NA	TRBJ1-5	ASSLDSGNQPQH
TRBV5-1	once	TRBJ2-7	ASSLSSGGYEQY